The 14 T cell receptor beta chains below all came from one sample that was sequenced in a study of cytomegalovirus exposure and HLA in healthy donors. The PCR ran on 60 Vbeta and 13 Jbeta primers. Generated by immunoSEQ multiplex PCR, the TCRdb table keeps only in-frame clones and is missing some. This table holds about 180,000 clones, about four fifths found once. Sequencing was carried out using PBMCs. The origin of the receptors is a woman in her thirties in good health and CMV-seronegative.

The V and J genes are TRBV19 and TRBJ2-1, with D unresolved. The CDR3 runs 13 residues. Germline V gene lookup returns CDR1 LNHDA and CDR2 SQIVND (reference sequence). V dropped 7 bases and J dropped 1 base, with 8 bases sitting between them. In DNA form, the CDR3 reads TGTGCCAGTAAGCGCGAATCCTACAATGAGCAGTTCTTC. It codes for CASKRESYNEQFF.

This chain connects TRBV18 to TRBJ2-5, with TRBD2 matching over 11 bases. The CDR3 consists of 18 residues. The V gene end was trimmed by 2 bases and the J gene end by 7 bases; junction bases not matched to a gene: 15. Germline V gives CDR1 KGHSH, CDR2 LQKENI. The CDR3 loop reads CASSPWASGGTTPGTQYF. In DNA form, the CDR3 reads TGTGCCAGCTCACCATGGGCTAGCGGGGGGACCACCCCCGGGACCCAGTACTTC.

The chain uses TRBV10-3 and TRBJ2-5, with a possible D match to TRBD2 (6 bases). The CDR3 consists of 13 residues. Trimming shortened V by 6 bases and J by 3 bases, and 11 bases separated the two germline ends. Germline CDR1 ENHRY, CDR2 SYGVKD. CDR3 sequence: CAIREGGEETQYF. In DNA form, the CDR3 reads TGTGCCATCAGGGAGGGAGGCGAAGAGACCCAGTACTTC.

V gene TRBV7-9 combines with J gene TRBJ1-6; D is uncertain. The CDR3 totals 15 residues. Trimming cost V 4 bases and J 6 bases, with 13 bases left between them. Germline V lookup: CDR1 SEHNR, CDR2 FQNEAQ (reference sequence). The CDR3 DNA follows: TGTGCCAGCAGCTCGCGACCGGCGGGTAATTCACCCCTCCACTTT. Translating it yields CASSSRPAGNSPLHF.

The sample holds a few counts of this clone. The chain joins TRBV5-8 to TRBJ2-3, with a tentative D call TRBD2 (6 bases). Germline CDR1 reads SGHTS; CDR2 reads YDEGEE. Trimming took off 1 base at V and 1 base at J, with 10 bases between the two ends. The CDR3 has 15 amino acids. CDR3 sequence: CASSLYTGGTDTQYF. CDR3 coding DNA: TGTGCCAGCAGCTTGTATACGGGGGGCACAGATACGCAGTATTTT. Using reference TRBV5-8 and TRBJ2-3 for the parts outside the CDR3, the full variable domain is EAGVTQSPTHLIKTRGQQATLRCSPISGHTSVYWYQQALGLGLQFLLWYDEGEERNRGNFPPRFSGRQFPNYSSELNVNALELEDSALYLCASSLYTGGTDTQYFGPGTRLTVL.

About this clone: No conserved phenylalanine or tryptophan is present at the end of the CDR3, so a read error is the likely explanation. This chain joins TRBV7-9 and TRBJ1-2; 8 nucleotides align to TRBD1. The ends lost 6 bases at V and 4 bases at J; junction bases unmatched: 4. CDR3 size: 13 residues. Germline V gene data show CDR1 as SEHNR and CDR2 as FQNEAQ (reference sequence). CDR3 in amino acids: CASSRGQGYGYTV. In DNA form, the CDR3 reads TGTGCCAGCAGTCGAGGACAGGGCTATGGCTACACCGTC.

V gene TRBV7-2 combines with J gene TRBJ1-4; 9 nucleotides line up with TRBD1. The CDR3 sequence is 15 residues long. CDR1 and CDR2 (germline): SGHTA, FQGNSA. Trimming at V came to 4 bases and at J to 3 bases, leaving 3 bases not matched to a gene. CDR3 sequence: CASSSRTGANEKLFF. Written as DNA, the CDR3 is TGTGCCAGCAGCTCCAGGACAGGGGCTAATGAAAAACTGTTTTTT.

The rearrangement joins TRBV6-1 to TRBJ2-7, with TRBD2 matching over 7 bases. V was clipped by 1 base and J by 2 bases; unmatched bases: 2. The CDR3 is 14 residues long. The germline V gene has CDR1 MNHNS and CDR2 SASEGT. The CDR3 nucleotides are TGTGCCAGCAGTGAAGTGGGGGGGGCCTACGAGCAGTACTTC. This codes for CASSEVGGAYEQYF.

The chain uses TRBV4-1 and TRBJ2-7, with TRBD2 identical over 13 bases. The J call may be mistaken, given a closer DNA end match to TRBJ2-1. CDR1 is MGHRA, CDR2 YSYEKL, per germline. The CDR3 extends over 16 amino acids. The chain's CDR3 is CASSSAGLAGSYEQFF. The CDR3 DNA reads TGCGCCAGCAGCTCGGCGGGACTAGCGGGGTCCTACGAGCAGTTCTTC.

The chain uses TRBV19 and TRBJ1-6; weak D call: TRBD1 (6 bases). This CDR3 is 17 amino acids long. CDR1 and CDR2 (germline): LNHDA, SQIVND (reference sequence). V lost 6 bases, J lost 7 bases, and 22 bases lay in between. The CDR3 DNA is TGTGCCAGTAGACCCCCGCGGGGGGCTCGAGGGAATTCACCCCTCCACTTT. Translated: CASRPPRGARGNSPLHF.

This rearrangement joins TRBV6-1 to TRBJ2-7; D unclear. The V end was cut by 6 bases, the J end by 5 bases, with 20 bases between. Germline V gives CDR1 MNHNS, CDR2 SASEGT. This CDR3 contains 15 residues. As DNA, the CDR3 is TGTGCCAGCAGCCTCGAGGCCGCGGTAGCCGACGAGCAGTACTTC. Translated, it gives CASSLEAAVADEQYF.

This clone occurred once. The chain is built from TRBV7-8 and TRBJ1-4; 9 positions match TRBD1. The trim removed 3 bases at V and 8 bases at J, leaving 7 bases unmatched. The CDR3 consists of 15 residues. Germline CDR1 and CDR2: SGHVS and FQNEAQ. The chain's CDR3 is CASSFRTGAYEKLFF. As DNA, the CDR3 is TGTGCCAGCAGCTTCCGGACAGGGGCGTACGAAAAACTGTTTTTT. Complete variable domain (other parts from reference TRBV7-8 and TRBJ1-4): GAGVSQSPRYKVAKRGQDVALRCDPISGHVSLFWYQQALGQGPEFLTYFQNEAQLDKSGLPSDRFFAERPEGSVSTLKIQRTQQEDSAVYLCASSFRTGAYEKLFFGSGTQLSVL.

This clone has a single count. This chain joins TRBV7-6 and TRBJ1-2, with no clear D. Germline CDR1 SGHVS, CDR2 FNYEAQ. Deletions cut 4 bases from V and 2 bases from J, with 8 bases between. The CDR3 spans 13 residues. The CDR3 sequence: CASSSTSNYGYTF. The CDR3, as DNA: TGTGCCAGCAGCTCGACAAGCAACTATGGCTACACCTTC.

The sample holds a few counts of this clone. The chain uses TRBV6-5 and TRBJ1-1; TRBD1 matches 10 bases. The CDR3 spans 15 residues. Germline loops: CDR1 MNHEY, CDR2 SVGAGI. J gave up 3 bases and V 5 bases, and 6 bases lay outside the gene matches. CDR3 sequence: CASSRAGTGDTEAFF. Written as DNA, the CDR3 is TGTGCCAGCAGTCGTGCCGGGACAGGGGACACTGAAGCTTTCTTT.